This TCR beta chain appears in the sequencing data of a study of cytomegalovirus exposure and HLA in healthy donors. Study conclusions and caveats: Reports indicate that TCR beta sequences accurately predicted the HLA-A and HLA-B alleles of most subjects.

CDR1 is KGHSH, CDR2 LQKENI, per germline. CDR3 length: 13 residues. Trimming took off 1 base at V and 3 bases at J, with 7 bases between the two ends. In the PCR, 60 Vbeta and 13 Jbeta primers were used. In the original processing: Later reanalysis found 80 million or so unique TCR beta chains, about 10 million of them shared. The repertoire was sequenced with immunoSEQ multiplex PCR; TCRdb's copy has only in-frame clones and lacks some. That table gives V, J and clone size, and the DNA gave D and trimming. The top ten clones hold roughly 4.7% of a sample with 120,000 to 150,000 clones, approximately 68% of them seen once. A single count supports this clone. The antigen is unknown.

Material for sequencing was PBMCs. The chain couples TRBV18 to TRBJ2-7, with D tentatively TRBD1 (6 bases). The clonotype was recovered from a man aged 55 to 70 in good health and CMV-seronegative. The CDR3 protein is CASSPRDNYEQYF. In DNA form, the CDR3 reads TGTGCCAGCTCACCACGGGACAACTACGAGCAGTACTTC.